This T cell receptor (beta chain) was documented in a study of post-analysis software for immune sequencing data (dated by TCRdb to between 2014 and 2017). Study-wide context: The recorded disease courses included relapsing-remitting, secondary progressive and progressive-relapsing multiple sclerosis, and some patients had no subtype annotation. The patient repertoires were compared against about 10 previously published healthy control repertoires obtained from donors aged 6 to 25 years. A subset of samples was prepared in parallel using single-end sample barcoding, then pooled and co-amplified after Illumina adapter ligation. Broad study findings and their caveats: Patients showed significantly higher frequencies than controls for a handful of TRBV segments, among them TRBV5-6, TRBV5-1 and TRBV20-1. Significantly lower normalized Chao1 diversity was found in multiple sclerosis patients than in controls, suggesting substantial peripheral T-cell clonal expansion. Strong co-clustering of samples prepared in the same batch was shown by direct clustering with F measure, prompting a batch-effect correction. The control group was slightly older than the multiple sclerosis patient group.

For this clonotype: Its antigen remains unidentified. No much larger clone is present one base from it, and per-base qualities are unavailable.

TCR beta repertoires were profiled from peripheral blood of roughly 13 young patients with multiple sclerosis to demonstrate the VDJtools post-analysis software. The patients with multiple sclerosis were children and adolescents between about 6 and 16 years of age. The library was made by PCR. The sequencer was an Illumina HiSeq 2500. Unique molecular identifiers were incorporated into TCR beta cDNA libraries to reduce PCR and sequencing biases. Roughly 0.5 million cDNA molecules were obtained per 1 to 10 million input T cells, so each molecule approximated one T cell. Patient libraries were prepared and sequenced with the same protocol used for the earlier healthy control dataset. Samples belonging to the same batch were prepared together, multiplexed and sequenced on a shared HiSeq lane. As for the authors' bioinformatics: MIGEC was used to process the raw barcoded reads, and molecular identifier groups with only a single read were discarded before consensus assembly and CDR3 extraction. Clonotype tables were post-analysed with VDJtools, normalizing diversity by down-sampling all datasets to the smallest sample size. To correct batch-related cross-sample contamination, repertoire overlap clustering matched CDR3 amino acid sequences but not nucleotide sequences. TCRdb reanalyzed the raw reads on its own, using fastp at Q25 for trimming and MiXCR for clone calling, and kept in-frame beta chains. Rows with one shared CDR3 protein collapse into an entry with the most common genes and DNA. The V and J calls were not made by the authors but by TCRdb's processing. This sample comprises 750,000 to 900,000 distinct CDR3 sequences, about 45% of them detected only once. Approximately 4.4% of the sample goes to the ten largest clones.

Including the terminal cysteine and phenylalanine, the CDR3 comprises 16 residues. Just the 48-base CDR3 DNA is kept, in frame starting at base 1. CDR1 DFQATT and CDR2 SNEGSKA were looked up in the germline V gene (reference sequence). Trimming costs V 3 bases and J 0 bases, and their ends lie 18 bases apart. The sequenced sample consisted of blood. The rearrangement joined TRBV20-1 to TRBJ2-7; the D gene is possibly TRBD1 or TRBD2, each agreeing over 5 bases. The source of this sequence is a girl aged 5-17 years with multiple sclerosis. The encoded CDR3 is CSASLLGTLSSYEQYF. The nucleotide sequence is TGCAGTGCTAGCCTTTTGGGGACCCTTAGCTCCTACGAGCAGTACTTC.